The sequence of this T cell receptor beta chain was determined in a study of blood T cells in healthy people across ages. Study at large: About one barcoded beta molecule per two T cells came from capture by template switching.

This CDR3 spans 11 amino acids. The germline CDR1 and CDR2 sequences are PRHDT and FYEKMQ (reference sequence). To note about this clonotype: One end of the junction varies from germline; a read error may be responsible.

The use of a sample-barcoded 5' primer and a J-beta primer mix characterized a second PCR of roughly 6 to 11 cycles. TCRdb re-called the 5' RACE reads with MiXCR, one entry per CDR3 protein. Of hundreds of thousands of distinct CDR3 sequences in the sample, around 50% were seen once. In each sample, at least 6.5 million PBMCs were isolated. Sequencing input: blood. V is TRBV13 and J is TRBJ2-7, with D unresolved. The sequence came from a man in his forties in good health. CDR3 sequence: CANSPAYEQYF. The CDR3 DNA follows: TGTGCCAACAGCCCAGCCTACGAGCAGTACTTC.